This entry features one T cell receptor beta chain sequence. This clonotype was counted a few times. The specificity of this receptor is unknown. The input lacks base qualities; no much larger clone sits a single base away. Taken from cysteine to phenylalanine, the CDR3 has 13 residues. Solely the CDR3 DNA is kept, with 39 bases framed from the first base. V is clipped by 3 bases and J by 4 bases, and the sequence between their germline boundaries is 9 bases long. Sequences WNHNN (CDR1) and SYGVQD (CDR2) are obtained from the germline V gene (reference sequence). This entry belongs to a study of vaccination and CD4 T cells after COVID-19 (dated 2022 in TCRdb). Some background on the complete study: The convalescent cohort included six males and four females, with two Hispanic individuals, seven Caucasians, two Asians and one multiracial person. The cultures were stimulated with overlapping spike peptide pools from SARS-CoV-2 and from the common cold coronaviruses HCoV-NL63, HCoV-OC43 and HCoV-229E. Post-COVID blood samples from convalescent patients were collected a median of roughly 100 days after diagnosis, with a range of 35 to 161 days. Post-vaccine blood samples were obtained a median of about 70 days after the second vaccine dose, with a range of roughly 13 to 250 days. In approximately ten COVID-19 convalescent patients and 4 infection-naive healthy vaccine recipients, the spike-specific CD4+ TCR repertoire before mRNA vaccination was compared with the repertoire after mRNA vaccination. In an earlier paper using these donors, memory CD4+ T cell crossreactivity between SARS-CoV-2 and common cold coronavirus spike proteins was assessed at the TCR clonotype level. Each participant got two doses of either the Pfizer-BioNTech BNT162b2 vaccine (n=8) or the Moderna mRNA-1273 vaccine (n=2). In control cultures, a CEFX viral epitope pool was used as positive control, an HIV-1 Nef peptide pool was used as negative control, or no peptide was added.

The library was generated by PCR. At the Johns Hopkins FTIC core, DNA from the cultured CD4+ T cells underwent TCR sequencing with the Oncomine TCR Beta short-read assay. The QIAamp micro DNA kit was used to extract genomic DNA from the cultured CD4+ T cells. Oncomine TCR Beta libraries from cultured CD4+ T cells were pooled using unique dual indexes and sequenced on an Illumina iSeq 100. Per the authors' processing: Non-productive sequences were filtered out, and CDR3s that did not start with C, did not end with F or W, or were shorter than 7 amino acids were discarded. The MANAFEST web application was used to identify antigen-specific clonotypes by comparing peptide-stimulated wells against reference wells and other culture wells. For a clone to be called positive, the clone needed an FDR below 0.05, an odds ratio above 5, and a productive frequency above 0.1% in at least two of three replicate wells. A clonotype was classed as cross-reactive if the clonotype showed significant expansion both in SARS-CoV-2 spike wells and in at least one common cold coronavirus spike condition. Levenshtein distances (stringdist) and unrooted phylogenetic trees (ape) in R version 3.6.1 were used to assess CDR3 homology. In-frame beta chains were kept once TCRdb had trimmed the public reads at Q25 with fastp and called clones with MiXCR. Rows are combined by CDR3 protein, so each entry shows the most common genes and DNA. The V and J calls were not made by the authors but by TCRdb's processing. The sample table contains 9,500 to 10,000 distinct CDR3 sequences; only one count was recorded for less than 70% of them. Of the sample, over 20% is held by the ten largest clones.

What the authors observed across the whole study: In convalescent patients, a median roughly 87% of post-vaccine SARS-CoV-2-reactive clones were detected only after vaccination, suggesting vaccine-specific priming. In convalescent patients, nearly all vaccine-specific clones (304 of 307) were found to be mono-reactive for SARS-CoV-2 spike rather than cross-reactive with common cold coronaviruses. The study included relatively few convalescent patients and did not analyze early timepoints after natural infection. The median count of SARS-CoV-2-reactive clonotypes went up from under 25 after infection to about 41 after vaccination, although the change was not significant.

The meaning of the sample's treatment or condition label: 10-day PBMC culture with coronavirus spike peptide pools or control peptides (ViraFEST assay). CD4+ T cells from unexposed donors were collected before the COVID-19 pandemic (2011-2018). The study used the ViraFEST assay, which expanded antigen-specific T cells with peptide pools and then identified expanded clonotypes by TCR sequencing. About 1.8 million PBMCs per well were cultured in IMDM with approximately 5% human AB serum and 8.5 to 10 IU/ml IL-2, plus 10 ug/ml peptide pools. On days 3 and 7, half of the culture medium was replaced with fresh IL-2-containing medium. Once the cells had been in culture for 9 to 10 days, the EasySep CD4+ T cell isolation kit was used to isolate CD4+ T cells by negative selection. Unexposed donor CD4+ T cells were tested for reactivity to SARS-CoV-2 S and N and four common cold coronavirus spike pools, as cell number allowed. PBMCs were separated from whole blood using Ficoll-Paque Plus gradient centrifugation and then either used fresh or cryopreserved at -140C. Triplicate wells were generally used for each culture condition. Leukapheresis product for the unexposed donors was bought commercially.

The rearranged segments are TRBV10-1 and TRBJ1-1, with TRBD1 as a weak D call on 5 bases. The clonotype originates from a human donor in good health. Specimen: CD4+ T cells from blood, cultured in vitro. The CDR3 region: CASSDNGGTEAFF. The DNA is as follows: TGCGCCAGCAGTGATAACGGGGGCACTGAAGCTTTCTTT.